The next 26 T cell receptor beta chains were all read from a single sample in a study of PD-1 blockade in classical Hodgkin lymphoma. With no exception, relapse followed autologous stem cell transplantation in all patients, and brentuximab vedotin exposure varied. Here immunoSEQ multiplex PCR was the method, and the copy in TCRdb shows in-frame clones only, minus some. The sample has tens of thousands of clones, 60% to 85% seen once. Sequencing used peripheral blood mononuclear cells (PBMCs), obtained before the second cycle of nivolumab. The receptors originated from a human donor with classical Hodgkin lymphoma.

V gene TRBV7-8 combines with J gene TRBJ1-2; 10 nucleotides match TRBD1. This CDR3 has 16 residues. Germline CDR1 is SGHVS and CDR2 is FQNEAQ. Germline trimming cut 5 bases from V and 8 bases from J; bases unmatched to any gene: 14. The CDR3 spells CASSARTGGVYDGYTF. As DNA, the CDR3 is TGTGCCAGCAGCGCCAGGACAGGGGGTGTATATGACGGCTACACCTTC. Together with reference TRBV7-8 and TRBJ1-2, the CDR3 gives the full variable domain: GAGVSQSPRYKVAKRGQDVALRCDPISGHVSLFWYQQALGQGPEFLTYFQNEAQLDKSGLPSDRFFAERPEGSVSTLKIQRTQQEDSAVYLCASSARTGGVYDGYTFGSGTRLTVV.

This chain uses TRBV7-2 with TRBJ2-5, with TRBD2 matching 11 bases. Losses at the gene ends were 3 bases for V and 5 bases for J; bases not matched to a gene: 2. The CDR3 totals 14 residues. Germline CDR1 SGHTA, CDR2 FQGNSA. CDR3 in amino acids: CASSLTSGDETQYF. For the CDR3, the DNA is TGTGCCAGCAGCTTGACTAGCGGGGACGAGACCCAGTACTTC.

The chain couples TRBV5-6 to TRBJ2-7; TRBD1 matches 9 bases. Germline-derived CDR1 and CDR2 are SGHDT and YYEEEE. With V trimmed by 2 bases and J by 2 bases, 2 bases remained unmatched. The CDR3 consists of 14 residues. CDR3: CASSFGTGTYEQYF. As DNA, the CDR3 is TGTGCCAGCAGCTTTGGGACAGGGACCTACGAGCAGTACTTC. The variable domain in full, with the rest retrieved from reference TRBV5-6 and TRBJ2-7, is DAGVTQSPTHLIKTRGQQVTLRCSPKSGHDTVSWYQQALGQGPQFIFQYYEEEERQRGNFPDRFSGHQFPNYSSELNVNALLLGDSALYLCASSFGTGTYEQYFGPGTRLTVT.

The chain employs TRBV2 and TRBJ1-5, with a tentative D call TRBD1 (5 bases). The CDR3 runs 14 residues. V was trimmed by 6 bases and J by 5 bases, leaving 14 bases between them. Germline-derived CDR1 and CDR2 are SNHLY and FYNNEI. CDR3 in DNA: TGTGCCAGCAGAGCCGACAGCGATGATCAGCCCCAGCATTTT. Protein sequence: CASRADSDDQPQHF.

The chain combines TRBV2 with TRBJ1-5; D gene ambiguous. This CDR3 has 14 residues. Germline V CDR1 and CDR2: SNHLY, FYNNEI. V gave up 5 bases and J gave up 0 bases, with 8 bases separating them. The CDR3 DNA follows: TGTGCCAGCAGTTTAGGTTATAGCAATCAGCCCCAGCATTTT. It translates to CASSLGYSNQPQHF. The full variable domain, its missing parts supplied by reference TRBV2 and TRBJ1-5, is EPEVTQTPSHQVTQMGQEVILRCVPISNHLYFYWYRQILGQKVEFLVSFYNNEISEKSEIFDDQFSVERPDGSNFTLKIRSTKLEDSAMYFCASSLGYSNQPQHFGDGTRLSIL.

The gene calls are TRBV9 and TRBJ2-5, with a weak D call TRBD1 (6 bases). The CDR3 has 14 amino acids. Per the germline V gene, CDR1 is SGDLS and CDR2 is YYNGEE. With 4 bases removed from V and 7 bases from J, the gap between germline ends came to 17 bases. CDR3 amino acids: CASSTQQGLGTQYF. CDR3 bases: TGTGCCAGCAGCACCCAACAGGGTTTGGGGACCCAGTACTTC.

The rearrangement joins TRBV28 to TRBJ1-1; maybe TRBD1 (5 bases). Trimming removed 1 base at V and 3 bases at J, with 9 bases between. CDR1 and CDR2 from the germline V gene are MDHEN and SYDVKM. The CDR3 covers 14 residues. This CDR3 reads CASSLFRVDTEAFF. Written as DNA, the CDR3 is TGTGCCAGCAGTTTATTCAGGGTGGACACTGAAGCTTTCTTT.

The J gene is TRBJ1-3, the V gene TRBV4-3, with no clear D. The CDR3 consists of 17 residues. From germline, CDR1 is LGHNA and CDR2 YSLEER. Trimming removed 0 bases from V and 0 bases from J, with 12 bases in between. The CDR3 region has the DNA TGCGCCAGCAGCCAAGATGACGGAGAAAGCTCTGGAAACACCATATATTTT. Its protein is CASSQDDGESSGNTIYF.

The rearrangement joins TRBV7-6 to TRBJ1-1, with D maybe TRBD1 (5 bases). The CDR3 runs to 17 residues. Looked up from germline, CDR1 is SGHVS and CDR2 is FNYEAQ. V dropped 5 bases and J dropped 0 bases, with 19 bases sitting between them. CDR3 loop: CASSQDGRGTMNTEAFF. The CDR3 DNA reads TGTGCCAGCAGCCAGGACGGGAGGGGCACCATGAACACTGAAGCTTTCTTT.

The rearrangement links TRBV7-9 to TRBJ2-7, with D perhaps given as TRBD1 or TRBD2 (6 bases each). The V gene's germline CDR1 is SEHNR and CDR2 FQNEAQ (reference sequence). The CDR3 sequence is 15 residues long. V lost 8 bases and J 3 bases, leaving 20 bases between the germline ends. The CDR3 DNA is TGTGCCAGCTCGACGCCCCGGGGGCCTTACTACGAGCAGTACTTC. Its protein is CASSTPRGPYYEQYF.

For the CDR3, the DNA is TGTGCCAGCAGCTCCTGGGAGTCTTATAATTCACCCCTCCACTTT. Residues: CASSSWESYNSPLHF. V is TRBV5-4 and J is TRBJ1-6; D remains unclear. Germline-derived CDR1 and CDR2 are SGHNT and YYREEE (reference sequence). The V and J ends lost 3 bases and 4 bases respectively, with 11 bases between them. The CDR3 is 15 residues long.

V is TRBV4-3 and J is TRBJ1-2; 7 bases match TRBD1. This CDR3 has 15 amino acids. Germline V CDR1 and CDR2: LGHNA, YSLEER. Germline trimming cut 4 bases from V and 7 bases from J; bases unmatched to any gene: 12. The CDR3 is CASSLRTGSLSGYTF. CDR3 bases: TGCGCCAGCAGCCTACGGACAGGCAGTTTAAGTGGCTACACCTTC.

The rearrangement links TRBV6-5 to TRBJ2-3, with D possibly being TRBD2 (6 bases). CDR1 MNHEY and CDR2 SVGAGI come from the germline V gene. V was shortened by 4 bases and J by 6 bases, with 14 bases between the two germline ends. CDR3 length equals 14 residues. CDR3 region: CASSSGDSFDTQYF. CDR3 nucleotides: TGTGCCAGCAGTTCCGGGGACTCCTTCGATACGCAGTATTTT.

The J gene is TRBJ2-5, the V gene TRBV11-2; D possibly corresponds to TRBD1 (6 bases). The V end lost 3 bases, the J end lost 5 bases, and 16 bases lay between the germline ends. Germline lookup yields CDR1 SGHAT and CDR2 FQNNGV. The CDR3 is 15 amino acids. Here the CDR3 DNA reads TGTGCCAGCAGCTTTCAGGGGCCCTGGGGGGAGACCCAGTACTTC. It encodes CASSFQGPWGETQYF.

The CDR3 coding sequence is TGTGCCAGCAGCACGGAACCCTACGAGCAGTACTTC. This gives the protein CASSTEPYEQYF. The chain links TRBV7-2 to TRBJ2-7; D not resolved. The CDR3 has 12 amino acids. The germline V gene has CDR1 SGHTA and CDR2 FQGNSA. Trimming cost V 5 bases and J 2 bases, with 7 bases left between them. Full variable domain (rest looked up from reference TRBV7-2 and TRBJ2-7): GAGVSQSPSNKVTEKGKDVELRCDPISGHTALYWYRQSLGQGLEFLIYFQGNSAPDKSGLPSDRFSAERTGGSVSTLTIQRTQQEDSAVYLCASSTEPYEQYFGPGTRLTVT.

This chain uses TRBV6-1 with TRBJ1-6; tentatively, D is TRBD1 (5 bases). V was shortened by 8 bases and J by 5 bases, with 13 bases between the two germline ends. The CDR3 contains 14 residues. Germline V lookup: CDR1 MNHNS, CDR2 SASEGT. CDR3 DNA sequence: TGTGCCAGCTCGAGTTCGGGGCATAATTCACCCCTCCACTTT. Its protein product is CASSSSGHNSPLHF.

The J gene is TRBJ1-1, the V gene TRBV6-6; D is perhaps TRBD1 (5 bases). Germline V gene lookup returns CDR1 MNHNY and CDR2 SVGAGI (reference sequence). The V gene lost 5 bases and the J gene lost 0 bases, with 10 bases spanning the gap. The CDR3 length is 14 residues. The CDR3 nucleotides read TGTGCCAGCAGTCTCACAGGAGTGAACACTGAAGCTTTCTTT. Translated, it gives CASSLTGVNTEAFF.

The chain joins TRBV19 to TRBJ1-2; D might be TRBD1 (6 bases). The germline V gene encodes CDR1 LNHDA and CDR2 SQIVND (reference sequence). The length of the CDR3 is 15 residues. V lost 9 bases and J lost 0, with 17 bases in between. This CDR3 is CASRIQGSANYGYTF. The CDR3 DNA reads TGTGCCAGCCGGATACAGGGTAGCGCTAACTATGGCTACACCTTC.

The chain has TRBV9 and TRBJ2-7; 8 bases are a match to TRBD2. This CDR3 contains 14 residues. Germline V gene sequence: CDR1 SGDLS, CDR2 YYNGEE. The ends lost 0 bases at V and 4 bases at J; junction bases unmatched: 3. The CDR3 is CASSVDGTRYEQYF. In DNA, the CDR3 is TGTGCCAGCAGCGTAGATGGGACTAGATACGAGCAGTACTTC. Looking up the rest from reference TRBV9 and TRBJ2-7 gives the full variable domain: DSGVTQTPKHLITATGQRVTLRCSPRSGDLSVYWYQQSLDQGLQFLIQYYNGEERAKGNILERFSAQQFPDLHSELNLSSLELGDSALYFCASSVDGTRYEQYFGPGTRLTVT.

CDR3 sequence reads: CASREGQGSYNEQFF. As DNA, the CDR3 is TGTGCCAGCAGAGAGGGACAGGGCTCCTACAATGAGCAGTTCTTC. The chain combines TRBV28 with TRBJ2-1; 9 positions agree with TRBD1. The V gene's germline CDR1 is MDHEN and CDR2 SYDVKM. V lost 6 bases and J lost 0; bases outside the gene matches: 3. The CDR3 is made up of 15 amino acids.

V usage is TRBV2 and J usage is TRBJ2-7, with 7 nucleotides matching TRBD1. From germline, CDR1 is SNHLY and CDR2 FYNNEI. Trimming took 6 bases from V and 3 from J; bases not matched to a gene: 5. This CDR3 spans 13 amino acids. DNA for the CDR3: TGTGCCAGCAGCCCCCGGGACAGCTACGAGCAGTACTTC. Protein product: CASSPRDSYEQYF.

This chain links TRBV5-4 with TRBJ2-5, with 7 bases identical to TRBD2. The DNA end is a closer match to TRBJ2-7, so the J assignment may be wrong. In germline, CDR1 is SGHNT, CDR2 YYREEE (reference sequence). The CDR3 has 13 residues. CDR3 residues: CASSRTSPDEQYF. The CDR3, as DNA: TGTGCCAGCAGTAGGACTAGTCCGGACGAGCAGTACTTC.

This chain connects TRBV21-1 to TRBJ1-5. TRBV21-1 is a documented pseudogene. The CDR3 is 14 amino acids. The CDR3 reads CASSKLRGSQPQHF. CDR3 nucleotide sequence: TGTGCCAGCAGCAAATTACGGGGATCTCAGCCCCAGCATTTT.

The V gene is TRBV30, the J gene TRBJ1-6; D unresolved. The CDR3 extends over 14 amino acids. Germline CDR1 and CDR2: GTSNPN and SVGIG (reference sequence). The germline V and J ends were trimmed by 5 bases and 11 bases, with 19 bases remaining between them. The CDR3 loop reads CAWGPGPGLPPLHF. CDR3 nucleotide sequence: TGTGCCTGGGGACCCGGACCGGGCCTTCCACCCCTCCACTTT.

The chain carries TRBV27 and TRBJ1-2; D uncertain. The CDR3 extends over 14 amino acids. With 0 bases removed from V and 3 bases from J, the gap between germline ends came to 8 bases. CDR1 is MNHEY, CDR2 SMNVEV, per germline (reference sequence). The CDR3 nucleotides are TGTGCCAGCAGTTTATCGGAGGCGGACTATGGCTACACCTTC. Translating gives CASSLSEADYGYTF.

The rearrangement uses TRBV29-1 and TRBJ1-1, with D uncertain. The CDR3 runs to 13 residues. Germline V gives CDR1 SQVTM, CDR2 ANQGSEA. V was trimmed by 4 bases and J by 11 bases, leaving 20 bases between them. The CDR3 DNA reads as TGCAGCGTTGTTCAAAGGTATGAGGACTTGGCTTTCTTT. This gives the protein CSVVQRYEDLAFF.